Listed below are T cell receptor beta chains from one sample, sequenced in a study of PD-L1 blockade in urothelial cancer. Assay: immunoSEQ multiplex PCR; the TCRdb copy retains only in-frame clones and omits some. This table has roughly 42,000 clones, 91% appearing once. Specimen: PBMCs, collected around atezolizumab (anti-PD-L1) treatment. These receptors all come from a man aged 70 or older with urothelial cancer. The CDR3 runs from the conserved cysteine through the conserved F or W. D genes are given only for firm matches.

d_call v_call cdr3_length cdr3_aa
TRBD1 TRBV28 14 CASRALGTGYEQYF
TRBD1 TRBV9 16 CASSSLGQPNRNTIYF
. TRBV2 14 CASLMDYGTDTQYF
TRBD2 TRBV5-1 17 CASSLWTSDRFSYEQYF
TRBD1 TRBV6-5 15 CASSPPPGQGYGYTF
. TRBV5-4 14 CASSLTGQGYEQYF
. TRBV14 16 CASSQFYESRRETQYF
. TRBV5-1 14 CASSLSGVRTEAFF
TRBD2 TRBV10-2 18 CASSESRASGRVYYEQYF
. TRBV11-2 15 CASSLVGLSLTEAFF
. TRBV18 15 CASSPRGGRDTEAFF
TRBD2 TRBV7-3 14 CASSLMPGGETQYF
. TRBV2 15 CASSGDRLAKNIQYF
TRBD2 TRBV6-4 19 CASRTKTGTSKGTTDTQYF
TRBD2 TRBV9 15 CASSGAGGPYNEQFF
. TRBV30 13 CAWSEGIWQPQHF
. TRBV5-1 14 CASSLVGGQETQYF
TRBD2 TRBV9 15 CASSTLGTSGSLQYF
. TRBV28 14 CASSLGQMNTEAFF
. TRBV7-9 18 CASSLGRPSRKTYNEQFF
TRBD2 TRBV4-1 15 CASSQDWTSVDTQYF
. TRBV18 15 CASSRGSGTYNEQFF
. TRBV28 13 CASTGRGNEKLFF
. TRBV19 15 CASSFRGHTKNIQYF
TRBD1 TRBV5-3 16 CARSWNRGVPGTEAFF
TRBD1 TRBV18 16 CASSPEDGQGVYGYTF
. TRBV25-1 14 CASTYGRVGTEAFF
TRBD2 TRBV6-1 12 CATSSGGYEQYF
TRBD1 TRBV28 13 CASQQGMDQPQHF
TRBD1 TRBV5-1 14 CASSRDRGTGELFF
. TRBV28 13 CASTTGSEYEQYF
. TRBV19 15 CASSITGAGNYGYTF
TRBD1 TRBV4-1 16 CASSQDAGGGNQPQHF
. TRBV15 15 CATSSGLNSYNEQFF
. TRBV7-4 16 CASSLRQALSNQPQHF
. TRBV6-5 16 CASSYSIWGRIYEQYF
TRBD1 TRBV28 14 CASRVLGDRYGYTF
. TRBV11-3 15 CASSLGGLPTDTQYF
. TRBV5-1 13 CASRGQTYNEQFF
TRBD2 TRBV5-4 16 CASSSPGLAGLYEQYF
TRBD2 TRBV11-2 16 CASSSRLAVIDNEQFF
TRBD1 TRBV27 16 CASSLWAGTGYHEQYF
. TRBV5-1 14 CASSFRGPNEKLFF
. TRBV28 17 CASSLGLGGTSAYGYTF
TRBD1 TRBV28 15 CASSFPRDSSYEQYF
TRBD2 TRBV2 15 CASSGGLAASYEQYF